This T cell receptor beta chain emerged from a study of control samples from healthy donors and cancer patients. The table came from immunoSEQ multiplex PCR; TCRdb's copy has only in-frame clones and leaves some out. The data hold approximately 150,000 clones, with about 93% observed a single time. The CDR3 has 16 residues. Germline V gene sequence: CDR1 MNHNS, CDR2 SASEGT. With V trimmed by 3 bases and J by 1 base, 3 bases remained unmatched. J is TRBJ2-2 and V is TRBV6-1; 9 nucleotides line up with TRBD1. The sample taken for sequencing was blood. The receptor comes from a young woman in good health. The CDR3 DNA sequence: TGTGCCAGCAGTGATCCGGGACAGGGGAACACCGGGGAGCTGTTTTTT. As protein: CASSDPGQGNTGELFF.